These 7 T cell receptor beta chains share one sample of origin, sequenced in a study of CD8 T cells in ankylosing spondylitis. TCRdb re-called the 5' RACE reads through MiXCR, storing one row per CDR3 protein. The sample includes 700,000 or so distinct CDR3 sequences, over 15% seen only once; the top ten take approximately 18%. Whole-study results and caveats: A motif of under ten highly homologous TCR beta variants was seen as apparently characteristic of ankylosing spondylitis blood.

What these receptors recognize is not known. The material sequenced was blood, either unsorted or a sorted T cell fraction (not recorded which). The receptors shown here come from a male donor with ankylosing spondylitis.

The chain uses TRBV12-3 or TRBV12-4 and TRBJ2-2; possibly TRBD1 or TRBD2 for D (5 bases each). Trimming took off 5 bases at V and 7 bases at J, with 8 bases between the two ends. The CDR3 is made up of 12 amino acids. The CDR3 bases are TGTGCCAGCAGTGAGGGGAGCGGGGAGCTGTTTTTT. Protein: CASSEGSGELFF.

This clonotype was observed a few times. This chain's CDR3 is CASSQQYEQYF. The CDR3 nucleotides read TGTGCCAGCAGCCAACAGTACGAGCAGTACTTC. The chain recombines TRBV3-1 with TRBJ2-7; D call uncertain. Trimming stripped 2 bases from V and 4 bases from J, with 3 bases between. This CDR3 has 11 amino acids. Germline V gives CDR1 LGHDT, CDR2 YNNKEL (reference sequence).

This clonotype was counted only a few times. The chain couples TRBV6-1 to TRBJ1-4; D ambiguous. V lost 0 bases and J lost 2, with 13 bases in between. CDR1 and CDR2 (germline): MNHNS, SASEGT. The CDR3 spans 17 residues. The CDR3 protein is CASSEARWTRTNEKLFF. The CDR3 DNA sequence: TGTGCCAGCAGTGAAGCCCGGTGGACTAGGACTAATGAAAAACTGTTTTTT.

This clonotype was counted many times. CDR3 nucleotide sequence: TGCAGTGCTTGGACGGCCGGAGCCTATGGCTACACCTTC. Translating gives CSAWTAGAYGYTF. V gene TRBV20-1 combines with J gene TRBJ1-2; D is ambiguous. Germline-derived CDR1 and CDR2 are DFQATT and SNEGSKA (reference sequence). This CDR3 region has 13 residues. Trimming took 5 bases from V and 4 from J, leaving 14 bases between them.

This clonotype was detected only a few times. This chain connects TRBV9 to TRBJ1-6; TRBD1 might be the D (5 bases). With 3 bases removed from V and 6 bases from J, the gap between germline ends came to 19 bases. The CDR3 sequence is 17 residues long. Germline loops: CDR1 SGDLS, CDR2 YYNGEE. The chain's CDR3 is CASSADSVERANSPLHF. The DNA for the CDR3 is TGTGCCAGCAGCGCTGACAGCGTGGAACGGGCTAATTCACCCCTCCACTTT.

This clonotype was counted a few times. CDR3 region: CASSYRVRPYEQYF. As DNA, the CDR3 is TGTGCCAGCAGCTACAGGGTCCGTCCCTACGAGCAGTACTTC. The gene calls are TRBV12-3 or TRBV12-4 and TRBJ2-7; D possibly corresponds to TRBD1 (6 bases). Between the trimmed V and J ends, which lost 6 bases and 2 bases, there was a span of 14 bases. CDR3 length: 14 amino acids.

This chain joins TRBV7-6 and TRBJ2-1, with 13 bases fitting TRBD2. This CDR3 has 16 amino acids. V trimming: 5 bases; J trimming: 5 bases; junction bases outside the gene matches: 6. CDR1 and CDR2 from the germline V gene are SGHVS and FNYEAQ. The CDR3 DNA sequence: TGTGCCAGCAGCCATAGGACTAGCGGGGGACACAATGAGCAGTTCTTC. It encodes CASSHRTSGGHNEQFF.